This TCR beta chain was identified during a study of chemoradiotherapy in HPV16-positive cancers. Looking at the study overall: A couple of HPV16-positive patients' cells yielded candidate HPV-specific clones and common motifs. Study-level findings and limits: The functional HPV-specific definition rests on just two HPV16-positive patients. Candidate HPV-specific clones and E7-related TCR motifs grew in tumor during treatment. In HPV16-positive patients, HPV-responsive T-cell expansion tracked better recurrence-free survival.

The assay was immunoSEQ multiplex PCR, and TCRdb's table has in-frame clones only and misses some. The sample records about 9,700 clones, around 90% being singletons. On this clone: Its antigen is undetermined.

Trimming removed 8 bases at V and 12 bases at J, with 19 bases between. Germline V gene data show CDR1 as MNHNS and CDR2 as SASEGT. This CDR3 has 13 residues. The sequences come from blood, collected from a patient who underwent chemoradiotherapy. This chain connects TRBV6-1 to TRBJ1-4, with D tentatively TRBD1 (6 bases). The TCR sequence derives from a human donor with HPV-associated anogenital cancer. CDR3 protein: CASQTGSFLELFF. CDR3 nucleotide sequence: TGTGCCAGCCAAACAGGGTCCTTTTTGGAACTGTTTTTT.